Listed here are 17 T cell receptor beta chains from one sample, sequenced in a study of identical twins. TCRdb reprocessed the 5' RACE reads with MiXCR, giving one entry per CDR3 protein. The sample carries 250,000 to 350,000 distinct CDR3 sequences, 8.5% to 9.5% recorded once. This sample was also put to use in a study of yellow fever vaccine responses in identical twins.

The sequenced material came from CD8+ T cells sorted from blood. The source of these receptors is a young woman in good health.

This clonotype was seen many times. The gene calls are TRBV20-1 and TRBJ2-7, with D possibly called TRBD1 or TRBD2 (5 bases each). Trimming shortened V by 5 bases and J by 7 bases, and 24 bases separated the two germline ends. This CDR3 region has 15 residues. Germline V gives CDR1 DFQATT, CDR2 SNEGSKA (reference sequence). The CDR3 DNA sequence: TGCAGTGCTGAGACCGCCGGGACGCTAATTGGGGAGCAGTACTTC. Translated, it gives CSAETAGTLIGEQYF.

This clonotype appeared many times. This sequence joins TRBV15 and TRBJ2-3; 8 bases are a match to TRBD2. There are 17 residues in the CDR3. Germline trimming cut 1 base from V and 0 bases from J; bases unmatched to any gene: 6. CDR1 is LNHNV, CDR2 YYDKDF, per germline (reference sequence). CDR3 DNA: TGTGCCACCAGCAGAGTCGTAGCTAGCGGGAGCACAGATACGCAGTATTTT. Translating gives CATSRVVASGSTDTQYF. The full variable domain, its missing parts supplied by reference TRBV15 and TRBJ2-3, is DAMVIQNPRYQVTQFGKPVTLSCSQTLNHNVMYWYQQKSSQAPKLLFHYYDKDFNNEADTPDNFQSRRPNTSFCFLDIRSPGLGDTAMYLCATSRVVASGSTDTQYFGPGTRLTVL.

This clonotype was found many times. The CDR3 DNA follows: TGCGCCAGCAGCTTGGAAGCGGGAGGGCCAACAGATACGCAGTATTTT. Protein: CASSLEAGGPTDTQYF. This rearrangement joins TRBV5-1 to TRBJ2-3; TRBD2 matches at 10 bases. Germline V lookup: CDR1 SGHRS, CDR2 YFSETQ. The trim removed 0 bases at V and 3 bases at J, leaving 4 bases unmatched. This CDR3 spans 16 amino acids.

This clonotype occurred many times. The gene calls are TRBV4-3 and TRBJ2-1, with 10 nucleotides matching TRBD2. This CDR3 has 16 residues. V was pared by 3 bases and J by 6 bases, with 8 bases of the junction left unmatched. The V gene's germline CDR1 is LGHNA and CDR2 YSLEER. CDR3 loop: CASSQGLAGGLNEQFF. The CDR3 nucleotides are TGCGCCAGCAGCCAGGGCTTAGCGGGAGGCCTCAATGAGCAGTTCTTC.

In its sample, this clonotype was seen a few times. The V gene is TRBV6-4, the J gene TRBJ2-5; D is unclear. The CDR3 is 15 residues long. In germline, CDR1 is MRHNA, CDR2 SNTAGT. Trimming stripped 3 bases from V and 1 base from J, with 12 bases between. CDR3 bases: TGTGCCAGCAGTGATGAACGCGAGCTCCAAGAGACCCAGTACTTC. It yields the protein CASSDERELQETQYF.

This clonotype was seen only a few times. The CDR3 loop is CASSHGGDGHQPQHF. As DNA, the CDR3 is TGTGCCAGCAGCCACGGCGGGGACGGACATCAGCCCCAGCATTTT. This sequence joins TRBV5-6 and TRBJ1-5; D possibly corresponds to TRBD1 (5 bases). The length of the CDR3 is 15 residues. The V end lost 4 bases, the J end lost 5 bases, and 16 bases lay between the germline ends. CDR1 and CDR2 from the germline V gene are SGHDT and YYEEEE. Supplemented by reference TRBV5-6 and TRBJ1-5, the full variable domain reads DAGVTQSPTHLIKTRGQQVTLRCSPKSGHDTVSWYQQALGQGPQFIFQYYEEEERQRGNFPDRFSGHQFPNYSSELNVNALLLGDSALYLCASSHGGDGHQPQHFGDGTRLSIL.

The chain links TRBV5-6 to TRBJ2-7; 7 nucleotides line up with TRBD1. The germline CDR1 and CDR2 sequences are SGHDT and YYEEEE. The J segment lost 3 bases and the V segment lost 4 bases, leaving 7 bases of the junction unmatched. The CDR3 is 14 amino acids. CDR3 protein: CASSAGTVCYEQYF. As DNA, the CDR3 is TGTGCCAGCAGCGCCGGGACAGTCTGCTACGAGCAGTACTTC.

This clonotype has more than one count but fewer than ten. This chain connects TRBV4-3 to TRBJ1-1; 8 bases fit TRBD1. Germline values: CDR1 LGHNA, CDR2 YSLEER. The CDR3 extends over 14 amino acids. Germline trimming cut 5 bases from V and 4 bases from J; bases unmatched to any gene: 6. The CDR3 loop is CASSWGDRGTEAFF. DNA of the CDR3: TGCGCCAGCAGCTGGGGAGACAGGGGCACTGAAGCTTTCTTT.

This clonotype was observed a handful of times. This chain connects TRBV4-3 to TRBJ2-1; 8 positions match TRBD2. This CDR3 comprises 17 residues. V trimming: 0 bases; J trimming: 5 bases; junction bases outside the gene matches: 9. Per germline, CDR1 LGHNA and CDR2 YSLEER. This CDR3 is CASSQEWGGRSHNEQFF. CDR3 coding DNA: TGCGCCAGCAGCCAAGAATGGGGCGGGAGGTCCCACAATGAGCAGTTCTTC.

This clonotype has only a few counts. V is TRBV6-5 and J is TRBJ2-1; 11 bases fit TRBD2. Germline CDR1 reads MNHEY; CDR2 reads SVGAGI. The ends lost 5 bases at V and 0 bases at J; junction bases unmatched: 0. This CDR3 is 15 amino acids long. The CDR3 bases are TGTGCCAGCAGTACTAGCGGGAGCTCCTACAATGAGCAGTTCTTC. It yields the protein CASSTSGSSYNEQFF.

This clonotype was seen more than once but under ten times. The CDR3 here is CASSLSGQDGYEQYF. Written as DNA, the CDR3 is TGTGCCAGCAGTTTATCGGGACAGGACGGCTACGAGCAGTACTTC. The chain joins TRBV27 to TRBJ2-7, with 8 bases aligning to TRBD1. Trimming cost V 0 bases and J 3 bases; bases outside gene matches: 4. This CDR3 region has 15 residues. Looked up from germline, CDR1 is MNHEY and CDR2 is SMNVEV (reference sequence).

This clonotype was seen only a few times. The chain links TRBV6-2 or TRBV6-3 to TRBJ2-3, with 11 bases identical to TRBD2. CDR3 length: 16 residues. J lost 5 bases, V lost 4 bases, and 8 bases had no gene match. Germline V gene data show CDR1 as MNHEY and CDR2 as SVGEGT. The CDR3 nucleotides are TGTGCCAGCAGTTTGGAACTAGCGGGAGCCATAGATACGCAGTATTTT. Amino acids: CASSLELAGAIDTQYF.

This clonotype has at least ten counts. The rearrangement joins TRBV29-1 to TRBJ2-3; TRBD1 or TRBD2 may be the D gene (5 bases each). This CDR3 is built from 11 residues. Germline lookup yields CDR1 SQVTM and CDR2 ANQGSEA. V lost 6 bases and J lost 8, with 12 bases in between. The CDR3: CSVAGGGTQYF. The CDR3 DNA is TGCAGCGTCGCTGGGGGTGGTACGCAGTATTTT.

This clonotype was picked up many times. The rearrangement links TRBV5-6 to TRBJ2-2, with D hard to call. The V and J ends lost 5 bases and 2 bases respectively, with 10 bases between them. The germline gives CDR1 SGHDT, CDR2 YYEEEE. The CDR3 length is 14 residues. In nucleotides, the CDR3 is TGTGCCAGCAGTCGCATTGGAAACACCGGGGAGCTGTTTTTT. It is translated as CASSRIGNTGELFF.

The rearrangement links TRBV30 to TRBJ2-1; possibly TRBD1 or TRBD2 for D (5 bases each). The germline V and J ends were trimmed by 5 bases and 3 bases, with 14 bases remaining between them. CDR1 and CDR2 from the germline V gene are GTSNPN and SVGIG (reference sequence). CDR3 length: 14 amino acids. The CDR3 nucleotides read TGTGCCTGGGTCGACGGGACCCACTACAATGAGCAGTTCTTC. As protein: CAWVDGTHYNEQFF.

The chain employs TRBV4-1 and TRBJ2-5; D possibly corresponds to TRBD2 (7 bases). V lost 3 bases, J lost 1 base, and 9 bases lay in between. CDR1 and CDR2 from the germline V gene are MGHRA and YSYEKL. This CDR3 spans 14 amino acids. For the CDR3, the DNA is TGCGCCAGCAGCCATAGGGGGGGCCAAGAGACCCAGTACTTC. The encoded protein is CASSHRGGQETQYF.

The chain employs TRBV7-9 and TRBJ2-1; 8 nucleotides line up with TRBD2. With V trimmed by 4 bases and J by 7 bases, 9 bases remained unmatched. Germline lookup yields CDR1 SEHNR and CDR2 FQNEAQ (reference sequence). This CDR3 is 15 amino acids long. The CDR3 nucleotides are TGTGCCAGCAGCTCCCGGGAGGGGTTTAGGAATGAGCAGTTCTTC. This gives the protein CASSSREGFRNEQFF. The full variable domain, its missing parts supplied by reference TRBV7-9 and TRBJ2-1, is DTGVSQNPRHKITKRGQNVTFRCDPISEHNRLYWYRQTLGQGPEFLTYFQNEAQLEKSRLLSDRFSAERPKGSFSTLEIQRTEQGDSAMYLCASSSREGFRNEQFFGPGTRLTVL.